Below, 27 T cell receptor beta chains from the same sample are listed, as sequenced in a study of CD8 T cells in ankylosing spondylitis. TCRdb used MiXCR to reprocess the 5' RACE reads, holding one entry per CDR3 protein. The sample includes some 240,000 distinct CDR3 sequences, approximately 24% of them seen just once. Sequencing was done on a sample of blood, either unsorted or a sorted T cell fraction (not recorded which). The receptors here all came from a male donor with ankylosing spondylitis or in good health (not recorded which).

This chain connects TRBV12-3 or TRBV12-4 to TRBJ2-7; 9 bases fit TRBD1. The CDR3 contains 15 residues. With 1 base clipped from V and 2 bases from J, the junction kept 3 bases outside the gene matches. This CDR3 is CASSLGDRATYEQYF. Written as DNA, the CDR3 is TGTGCCAGCAGTTTAGGGGACAGGGCAACCTACGAGCAGTACTTC.

This sequence joins TRBV5-5 and TRBJ1-3; D gene unclear. This CDR3 is built from 15 residues. From germline, CDR1 is SGHKS and CDR2 YYEKEE (reference sequence). V shed 5 bases and J shed 0 bases, with 12 bases lying between them. The CDR3 coding sequence is TGTGCCAGCAGTTTATTAAGCTCCTCTGGAAACACCATATATTTT. Its translation: CASSLLSSSGNTIYF. The full variable domain, its missing parts supplied by reference TRBV5-5 and TRBJ1-3, is DAGVTQSPTHLIKTRGQQVTLRCSPISGHKSVSWYQQVLGQGPQFIFQYYEKEERGRGNFPDRFSARQFPNYSSELNVNALLLGDSALYLCASSLLSSSGNTIYFGEGSWLTVV.

This clonotype appeared many times. This rearrangement joins TRBV5-1 to TRBJ2-5; 8 bases line up with TRBD1. Trimming took 0 bases from V and 5 from J; bases not matched to a gene: 6. The CDR3 runs to 15 residues. Looked up from germline, CDR1 is SGHRS and CDR2 is YFSETQ. CDR3 region: CASSLGAGGVETQYF. Here the CDR3 DNA reads TGCGCCAGCAGCTTGGGGGCAGGGGGCGTGGAGACCCAGTACTTC.

In the case of this clonotype: This may stem from a read error, because a much larger clone lies one nucleotide away. This chain joins TRBV25-1 and TRBJ1-6, with unresolved D. From germline, CDR1 is MGHDK and CDR2 SYGVNS. CDR3 size: 12 residues. The V gene lost 5 bases and the J gene lost 7 bases, with 6 bases spanning the gap. CDR3 amino acids: CASSSRNSPLHF. The CDR3 DNA follows: TGTGCCAGCAGTTCCCGCAATTCACCCCTCCACTTT. The whole variable domain, remainder taken from reference TRBV25-1 and TRBJ1-6, is EADIYQTPRYLVIGTGKKITLECSQTMGHDKMYWYQQDPGMELHLIHYSYGVNSTEKGDLSSESTVSRIRTEHFPLTLESARPSHTSQYLCASSSRNSPLHFGNGTRLTVT.

This clonotype was counted ten times or more. The chain has TRBV15 and TRBJ2-7; D is perhaps TRBD1 (6 bases). Between the trimmed V and J ends, which lost 0 bases and 2 bases, there was a span of 8 bases. The germline V gene encodes CDR1 LNHNV and CDR2 YYDKDF (reference sequence). CDR3 length: 14 amino acids. As DNA, the CDR3 is TGTGCCACCAGCAGAGAACAGGGTACCTACGAGCAGTACTTC. It codes for CATSREQGTYEQYF.

This clonotype was detected ten times or more. The J gene is TRBJ2-7, the V gene TRBV20-1; D gene ambiguous. Germline CDR1 is DFQATT and CDR2 is SNEGSKA (reference sequence). The CDR3 loop spans 13 amino acids. V was shortened by 5 bases and J by 4 bases, with 15 bases between the two germline ends. This CDR3 reads CSAQTGFSYEQYF. CDR3 nucleotide sequence: TGCAGTGCTCAAACCGGGTTCTCATACGAGCAGTACTTC.

Written as DNA, the CDR3 is TGTGCCAGCAGCTTGCGGGCTAGCGGGTGGGAGACCCAGTACTTC. This gives the protein CASSLRASGWETQYF. The rearrangement joins TRBV7-2 to TRBJ2-5; TRBD2 matches 8 bases. The CDR3 loop spans 15 amino acids. The germline CDR1 and CDR2 sequences are SGHTA and FQGNSA. V lost 3 bases to trimming and J lost 5 bases; unmatched junction nucleotides: 8.

The chain has TRBV20-1 and TRBJ2-5; possible D gene TRBD1, 6 bases. CDR1 DFQATT and CDR2 SNEGSKA come from the germline V gene (reference sequence). Trimming took off 3 bases at V and 7 bases at J, with 15 bases between the two ends. The CDR3 has 13 amino acids. The DNA for the CDR3 is TGCAGTGCTAGTTGGGGGCGCAGTGTGACCCAGTACTTC. It yields the protein CSASWGRSVTQYF.

The sample holds many counts of this clonotype. This chain links TRBV12-3 or TRBV12-4 with TRBJ1-2, with D uncertain. Trimming took off 3 bases at V and 4 bases at J, with 3 bases between the two ends. CDR3 size: 11 residues. This CDR3 reads CASSFSYGYTF. In nucleotides, the CDR3 is TGTGCCAGCAGTTTTTCCTATGGCTACACCTTC.

This clonotype was counted at least ten times. In DNA form, the CDR3 reads TGTGCCAGCAGCCGAGAAGGCAGCTCCTACGAGCAGTACTTC. The encoded protein is CASSREGSSYEQYF. The chain has TRBV3-1 and TRBJ2-7; D is uncertain. This CDR3 comprises 14 residues. Trimming cost V 4 bases and J 0 bases, with 10 bases left between them. The germline CDR1 and CDR2 sequences are LGHDT and YNNKEL (reference sequence).

This clonotype was counted between two and nine times. The chain has TRBV20-1 and TRBJ2-7; D is possibly TRBD1 (6 bases). V dropped 5 bases and J dropped 5 bases, with 13 bases sitting between them. There are 12 residues in the CDR3. Germline CDR1 is DFQATT and CDR2 is SNEGSKA (reference sequence). CDR3 loop: CSAGGRGNEQYF. CDR3 nucleotides: TGCAGTGCTGGGGGCAGGGGCAACGAGCAGTACTTC.

This clonotype occurred many times. The V gene is TRBV7-8, the J gene TRBJ2-7, with a weak D call TRBD2 (5 bases). V lost 3 bases to trimming and J lost 3 bases, with 9 bases between them. This CDR3 is 13 amino acids long. Germline V gene data show CDR1 as SGHVS and CDR2 as FQNEAQ. The CDR3 nucleotides are TGTGCCAGCAGCTTCGGCGGGTACTACGAGCAGTACTTC. Translated: CASSFGGYYEQYF.

The chain is built from TRBV25-1 and TRBJ2-7; 7 bases are a match to TRBD2. With V trimmed by 4 bases and J by 7 bases, 10 bases remained unmatched. Germline assignment: CDR1 MGHDK and CDR2 SYGVNS. CDR3 size: 14 residues. CDR3 coding DNA: TGTGCCAGCAGTGTGGGGGGGGAATCGGGGGAGCAGTACTTC. Its translation is CASSVGGESGEQYF.

This clonotype appeared a single time. The chain recombines TRBV20-1 with TRBJ2-2; D is unresolved. The germline gives CDR1 DFQATT, CDR2 SNEGSKA (reference sequence). Trimming took 6 bases from V and 6 from J, leaving 11 bases between them. The CDR3 runs 12 residues. CDR3 sequence (DNA): TGCAGTGCCGCCCCCTCCCCCGGGGAGCTGTTTTTT. This codes for CSAAPSPGELFF.

This clonotype has more than one count but fewer than ten. The gene calls are TRBV29-1 and TRBJ2-3, with D hard to call. Germline CDR1 SQVTM, CDR2 ANQGSEA. This CDR3 contains 10 residues. With 6 bases removed from V and 2 bases from J, the gap between germline ends came to 3 bases. CDR3 in amino acids: CSVNTDTQYF. CDR3 sequence (DNA): TGCAGCGTAAACACAGATACGCAGTATTTT.

This chain joins TRBV2 and TRBJ2-3, with 8 positions matching TRBD2. V dropped 7 bases and J dropped 2; count of bases not matched to a gene: 5. There are 14 residues in the CDR3. The germline CDR1 and CDR2 sequences are SNHLY and FYNNEI. CDR3 bases: TGTGCCAGCACCCGGACTAGCCCCACAGATACGCAGTATTTT. Amino acids: CASTRTSPTDTQYF.

This clonotype has a count of ten or more. The chain uses TRBV5-1 and TRBJ2-7; D unresolved. V shed 0 bases and J shed 3 bases, with 7 bases lying between them. Germline V gene sequence: CDR1 SGHRS, CDR2 YFSETQ. The CDR3 spans 13 residues. The CDR3 sequence is CASSLAPGYEQYF. In DNA form, the CDR3 reads TGCGCCAGCAGCTTGGCCCCGGGCTACGAGCAGTACTTC.

This clonotype was seen a handful of times. J is TRBJ2-7 and V is TRBV20-1, with D perhaps matching TRBD1 or TRBD2 (6 bases each). The CDR3 has 14 residues. The germline V gene encodes CDR1 DFQATT and CDR2 SNEGSKA (reference sequence). V was trimmed by 5 bases and J by 0 bases, leaving 14 bases between them. The CDR3 reads CSAPRDTLSYEQYF. The CDR3 DNA reads as TGCAGTGCTCCGCGGGACACCCTCTCCTACGAGCAGTACTTC.

This clonotype was detected ten times or more. The genes are TRBV12-3 or TRBV12-4 and TRBJ2-7; 13 nucleotides align to TRBD2. The CDR3 loop spans 14 amino acids. The trim removed 5 bases at V and 9 bases at J, leaving 7 bases unmatched. In DNA form, the CDR3 reads TGTGCCAGCAGTCAGACTAGCGGGGGGTTCGGGCAGTACTTC. Translating gives CASSQTSGGFGQYF.

This clonotype was counted many times. The genes are TRBV6-2 or TRBV6-3 and TRBJ2-2; unclear D gene. Deletions cut 2 bases from V and 3 bases from J, with 4 bases between. The CDR3 totals 13 residues. CDR1 MNHEY and CDR2 SVGEGT come from the germline V gene. DNA of the CDR3: TGTGCCAGCAGTTACCAGGACACCGGGGAGCTGTTTTTT. This translates into CASSYQDTGELFF.

The V gene is TRBV19, the J gene TRBJ2-1; possibly TRBD2 for D (6 bases). The CDR3 extends over 19 amino acids. Germline values: CDR1 LNHDA, CDR2 SQIVND (reference sequence). Trimming left V 5 bases short and J 2 bases short, with 25 bases between. CDR3 coding DNA: TGTGCCAGTAGTCCCCCGATGGGGGGAAGTCAGGTTCCCTACAATGAGCAGTTCTTC. It codes for CASSPPMGGSQVPYNEQFF.

This chain joins TRBV20-1 and TRBJ2-3; 9 bases are a match to TRBD1. Germline CDR1 reads DFQATT; CDR2 reads SNEGSKA (reference sequence). CDR3 length equals 14 residues. The J segment lost 1 base and the V segment lost 6 bases, leaving 5 bases of the junction unmatched. CDR3 sequence: CSAVRDRGTDTQYF. CDR3 nucleotides: TGCAGTGCCGTCCGGGACAGGGGCACAGATACGCAGTATTTT.

This clonotype occurred many times. This chain links TRBV6-5 with TRBJ2-3, with D unclear. The CDR3 consists of 10 residues. The germline gives CDR1 MNHEY, CDR2 SVGAGI. Trimming shortened V by 6 bases and J by 11 bases, and 9 bases separated the two germline ends. CDR3 sequence: CASRGWRQYF. In DNA form, the CDR3 reads TGTGCCAGCAGGGGGTGGCGGCAGTATTTT.

The chain is built from TRBV3-1 and TRBJ2-5; 12 bases line up with TRBD1. J gave up 10 bases and V 2 bases, and 8 bases lay outside the gene matches. This CDR3 comprises 15 residues. Germline V gives CDR1 LGHDT, CDR2 YNNKEL (reference sequence). CDR3 region: CASSQNPGTGGVQYF. CDR3 nucleotides: TGTGCCAGCAGCCAAAACCCCGGGACAGGGGGCGTCCAGTACTTC.

V usage is TRBV20-1 and J usage is TRBJ2-1; TRBD2 aligns across 10 bases. The CDR3 has 16 amino acids. Germline CDR1 and CDR2: DFQATT and SNEGSKA (reference sequence). V gave up 7 bases and J gave up 5 bases; unmatched junction bases: 14. CDR3 protein: CSVKGGLAGENNEQFF. For the CDR3, the DNA is TGCAGTGTAAAGGGAGGTCTAGCGGGGGAGAACAATGAGCAGTTCTTC.

This clonotype has ten or more counts. The gene calls are TRBV20-1 and TRBJ2-5; D may be TRBD2 (5 bases). This CDR3 has 12 residues. Germline CDR1 is DFQATT and CDR2 is SNEGSKA (reference sequence). Trimming pared 6 bases from V and 2 bases from J, leaving 10 bases between. Here the CDR3 reads CSALRGQETQYF. In DNA form, the CDR3 reads TGCAGTGCGCTCCGGGGACAAGAGACCCAGTACTTC.

The chain is built from TRBV12-3 or TRBV12-4 and TRBJ2-7; TRBD2 is a possible D gene (7 bases). The CDR3 extends over 14 amino acids. V was clipped by 9 bases and J by 7 bases, with 22 bases between them. The CDR3 here is CASGLSGGPGEQYF. DNA of the CDR3: TGTGCCAGTGGACTATCCGGGGGGCCGGGTGAGCAGTACTTC.